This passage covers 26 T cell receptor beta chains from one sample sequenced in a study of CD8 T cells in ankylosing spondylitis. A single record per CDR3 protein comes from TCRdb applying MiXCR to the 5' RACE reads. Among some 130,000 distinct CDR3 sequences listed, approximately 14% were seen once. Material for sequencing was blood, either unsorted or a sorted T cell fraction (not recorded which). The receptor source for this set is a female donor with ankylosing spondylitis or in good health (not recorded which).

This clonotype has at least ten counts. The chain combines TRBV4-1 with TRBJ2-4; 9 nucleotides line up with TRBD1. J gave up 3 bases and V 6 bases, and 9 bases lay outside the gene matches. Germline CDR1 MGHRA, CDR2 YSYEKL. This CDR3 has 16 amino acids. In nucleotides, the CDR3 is TGCGCCAGCAGGCACAGGGGGCAATGGGACAAAAACATTCAGTACTTC. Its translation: CASRHRGQWDKNIQYF.

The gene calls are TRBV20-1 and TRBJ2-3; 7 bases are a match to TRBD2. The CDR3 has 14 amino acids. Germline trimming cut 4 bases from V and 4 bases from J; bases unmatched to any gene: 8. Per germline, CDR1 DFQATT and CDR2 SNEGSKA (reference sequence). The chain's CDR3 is CSAKIGGSADTQYF. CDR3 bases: TGCAGTGCTAAAATTGGCGGGAGCGCAGATACGCAGTATTTT.

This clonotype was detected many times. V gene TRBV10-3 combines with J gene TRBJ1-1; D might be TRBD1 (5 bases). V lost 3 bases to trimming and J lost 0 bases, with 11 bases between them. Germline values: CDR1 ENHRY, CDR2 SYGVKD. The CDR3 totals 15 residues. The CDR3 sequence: CAISDLLGVNTEAFF. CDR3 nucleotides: TGTGCCATCAGTGATCTCCTAGGGGTGAACACTGAAGCTTTCTTT.

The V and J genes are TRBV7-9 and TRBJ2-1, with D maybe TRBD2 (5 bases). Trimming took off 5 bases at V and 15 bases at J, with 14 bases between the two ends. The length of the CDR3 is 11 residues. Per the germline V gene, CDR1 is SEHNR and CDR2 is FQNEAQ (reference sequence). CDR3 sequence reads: CASSREGRLFF. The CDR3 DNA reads TGTGCCAGCAGCCGTGAGGGCCGGCTGTTCTTC.

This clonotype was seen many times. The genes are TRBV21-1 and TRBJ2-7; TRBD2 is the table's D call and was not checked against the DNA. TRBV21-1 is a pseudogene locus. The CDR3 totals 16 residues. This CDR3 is CASRSPVGGITHEQYF. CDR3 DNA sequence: TGTGCCAGCAGATCCCCCGTGGGAGGTATTACCCACGAGCAGTACTTC.

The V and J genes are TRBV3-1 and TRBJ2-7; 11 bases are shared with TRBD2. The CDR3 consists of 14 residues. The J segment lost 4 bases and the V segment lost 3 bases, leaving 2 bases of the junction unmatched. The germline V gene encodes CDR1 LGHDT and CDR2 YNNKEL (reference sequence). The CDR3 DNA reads TGTGCCAGCAGCCAGCTAGCGGGAGGATACGAGCAGTACTTC. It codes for CASSQLAGGYEQYF.

Written as DNA, the CDR3 is TGTGCCAGCAGCCAAGCGGGACTAGCGTCCATTAAGACCCAGTACTTC. It encodes CASSQAGLASIKTQYF. The chain employs TRBV14 and TRBJ2-5, with TRBD2 identical over 10 bases. Per the germline V gene, CDR1 is SGHDN and CDR2 is FVKESK. V lost 1 base and J lost 6; bases outside the gene matches: 8. This CDR3 spans 16 amino acids.

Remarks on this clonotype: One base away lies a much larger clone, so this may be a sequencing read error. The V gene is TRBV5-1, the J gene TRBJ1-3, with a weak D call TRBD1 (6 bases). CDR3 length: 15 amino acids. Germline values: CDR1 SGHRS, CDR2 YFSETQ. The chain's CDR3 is CASSLASGAGNTTYF. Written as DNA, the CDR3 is TGCGCCAGCAGCTTGGCCTCAGGGGCTGGAAACACCACATATTTT.

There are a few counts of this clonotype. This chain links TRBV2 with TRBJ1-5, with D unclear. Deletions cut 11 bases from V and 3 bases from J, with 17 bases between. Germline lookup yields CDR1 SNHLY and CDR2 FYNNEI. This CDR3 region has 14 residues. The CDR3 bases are TGTGCCGCCGGAAGAGGTTCGCCCAATCAGCCCCAGCATTTT. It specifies CAAGRGSPNQPQHF.

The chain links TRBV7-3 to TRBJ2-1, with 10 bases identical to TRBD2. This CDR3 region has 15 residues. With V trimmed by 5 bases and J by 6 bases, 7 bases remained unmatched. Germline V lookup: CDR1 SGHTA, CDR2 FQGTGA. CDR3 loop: CASSRGPSGGNEQFF. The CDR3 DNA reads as TGTGCCAGCAGCCGCGGTCCTAGCGGGGGCAATGAGCAGTTCTTC.

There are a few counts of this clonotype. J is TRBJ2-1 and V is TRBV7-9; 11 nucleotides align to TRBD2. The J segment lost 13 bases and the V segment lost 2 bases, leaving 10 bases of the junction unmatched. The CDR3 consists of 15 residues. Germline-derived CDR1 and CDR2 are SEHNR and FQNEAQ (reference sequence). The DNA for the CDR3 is TGTGCCAGCAGCTTACCCTGGCGGGGACTAGCGGTTCAGTTCTTC. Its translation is CASSLPWRGLAVQFF.

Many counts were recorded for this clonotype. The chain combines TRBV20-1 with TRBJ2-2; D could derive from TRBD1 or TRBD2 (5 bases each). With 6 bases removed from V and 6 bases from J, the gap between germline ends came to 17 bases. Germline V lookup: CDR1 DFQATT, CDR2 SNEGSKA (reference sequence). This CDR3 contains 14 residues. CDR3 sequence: CSAEVDGASGELFF. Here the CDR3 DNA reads TGCAGTGCCGAGGTCGACGGGGCCTCCGGGGAGCTGTTTTTT.

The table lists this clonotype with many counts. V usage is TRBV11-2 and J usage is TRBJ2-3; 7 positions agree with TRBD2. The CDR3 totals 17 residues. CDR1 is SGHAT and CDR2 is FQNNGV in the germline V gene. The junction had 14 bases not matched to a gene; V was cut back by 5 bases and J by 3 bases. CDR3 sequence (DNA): TGTGCCAGCAGCCTATCATGGGGGGGAGAGGTAACAGATACGCAGTATTTT. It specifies CASSLSWGGEVTDTQYF.

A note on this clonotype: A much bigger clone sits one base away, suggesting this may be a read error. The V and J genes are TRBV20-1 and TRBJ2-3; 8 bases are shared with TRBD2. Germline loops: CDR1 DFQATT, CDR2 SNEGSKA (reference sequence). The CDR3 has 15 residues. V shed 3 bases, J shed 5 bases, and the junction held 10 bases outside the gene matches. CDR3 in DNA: TGCAGTGCTAGCGAGGCGGGAGGTTTCGGAGATACGCAGTATTTT. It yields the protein CSASEAGGFGDTQYF.

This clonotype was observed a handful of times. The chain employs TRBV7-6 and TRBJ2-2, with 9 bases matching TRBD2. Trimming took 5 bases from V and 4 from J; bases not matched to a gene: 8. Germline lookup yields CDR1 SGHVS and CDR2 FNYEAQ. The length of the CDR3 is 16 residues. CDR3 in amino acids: CASSPVAGVGTGELFF. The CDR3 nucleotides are TGTGCCAGCAGCCCAGTAGCGGGAGTCGGCACCGGGGAGCTGTTTTTT.

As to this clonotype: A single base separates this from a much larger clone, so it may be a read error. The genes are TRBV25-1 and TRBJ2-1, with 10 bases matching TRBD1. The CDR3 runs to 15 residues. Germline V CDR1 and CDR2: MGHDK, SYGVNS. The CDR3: CVSSEGQGFYNEQFF. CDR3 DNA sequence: TGTGTCAGCAGTGAGGGACAGGGGTTCTACAATGAGCAGTTCTTC.

CDR3 nucleotide sequence: TGTGCCAGCAGTTTGGCTACCCTAGCGGGGTGGGGCACCGGGGAGCTGTTTTTT. Translation: CASSLATLAGWGTGELFF. V is TRBV12-3 or TRBV12-4 and J is TRBJ2-2; TRBD2 matches at 9 bases. Trimming took 3 bases from V and 4 from J; bases not matched to a gene: 12. CDR3 size: 18 residues.

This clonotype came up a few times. CDR3 DNA sequence: TGTGCCAGCAGTGCCTCAGATGGGAGCTCCTACGAGCAGTACTTC. Protein: CASSASDGSSYEQYF. The chain recombines TRBV6-1 with TRBJ2-7; tentative D call: TRBD2 (5 bases). The germline V gene has CDR1 MNHNS and CDR2 SASEGT. The V end was cut by 4 bases, the J end by 0 bases, with 13 bases between. The CDR3 is made up of 15 amino acids.

CDR3 amino acids: CASSPINGGAYEQYF. In DNA form, the CDR3 reads TGTGCCAGCTCACCAATTAATGGGGGAGCCTACGAGCAGTACTTC. The V gene is TRBV18, the J gene TRBJ2-7, with D perhaps TRBD1 or TRBD2 (5 bases each). CDR1 KGHSH and CDR2 LQKENI come from the germline V gene. Trimming took off 2 bases at V and 2 bases at J, with 13 bases between the two ends. This CDR3 has 15 residues.

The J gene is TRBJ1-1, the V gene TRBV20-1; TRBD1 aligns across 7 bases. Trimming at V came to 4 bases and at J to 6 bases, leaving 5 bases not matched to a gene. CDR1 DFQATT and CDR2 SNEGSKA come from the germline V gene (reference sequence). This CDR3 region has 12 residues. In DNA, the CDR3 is TGCAGTGCTATTGAGGGGGCCGCTGAAGCTTTCTTT. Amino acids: CSAIEGAAEAFF.

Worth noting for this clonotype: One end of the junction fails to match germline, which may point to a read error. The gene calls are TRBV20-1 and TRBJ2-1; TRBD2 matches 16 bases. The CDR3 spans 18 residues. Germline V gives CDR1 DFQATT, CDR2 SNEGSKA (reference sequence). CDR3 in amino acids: CCARGTSGGAEWCDEQFF. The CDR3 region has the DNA TGCTGTGCTAGGGGGACTAGCGGGGGGGCCGAGTGGTGCGATGAGCAGTTCTTC.

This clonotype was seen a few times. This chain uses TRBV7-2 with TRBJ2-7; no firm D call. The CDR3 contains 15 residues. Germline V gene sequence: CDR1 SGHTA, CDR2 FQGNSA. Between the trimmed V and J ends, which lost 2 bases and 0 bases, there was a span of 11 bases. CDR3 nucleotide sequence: TGTGCCAGCAGCTTAAGGACGGAGTTCTCCTACGAGCAGTACTTC. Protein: CASSLRTEFSYEQYF.

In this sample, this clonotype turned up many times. CDR3 protein: CSASWAGGYEQYF. Here the CDR3 DNA reads TGCAGTGCTAGCTGGGCGGGAGGTTACGAGCAGTACTTC. This chain joins TRBV20-1 and TRBJ2-7, with 8 bases identical to TRBD2. V was clipped by 3 bases and J by 4 bases; unmatched bases: 5. The CDR3 spans 13 residues. CDR1 DFQATT and CDR2 SNEGSKA come from the germline V gene (reference sequence).

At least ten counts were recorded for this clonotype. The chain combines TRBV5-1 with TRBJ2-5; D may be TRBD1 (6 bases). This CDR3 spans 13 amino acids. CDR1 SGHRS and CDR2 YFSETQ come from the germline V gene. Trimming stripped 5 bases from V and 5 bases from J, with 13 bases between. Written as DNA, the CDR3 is TGCGCCAGCAGTTCCGGGACATGGGAGACCCAGTACTTC. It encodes CASSSGTWETQYF.

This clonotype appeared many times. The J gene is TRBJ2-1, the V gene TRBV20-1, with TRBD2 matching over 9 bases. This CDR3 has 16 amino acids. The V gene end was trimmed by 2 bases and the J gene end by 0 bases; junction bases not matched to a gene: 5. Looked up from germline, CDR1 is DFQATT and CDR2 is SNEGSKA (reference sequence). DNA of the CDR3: TGCAGTGCTAGACTAGCGGGATCGAGCTCCTACAATGAGCAGTTCTTC. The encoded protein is CSARLAGSSSYNEQFF.

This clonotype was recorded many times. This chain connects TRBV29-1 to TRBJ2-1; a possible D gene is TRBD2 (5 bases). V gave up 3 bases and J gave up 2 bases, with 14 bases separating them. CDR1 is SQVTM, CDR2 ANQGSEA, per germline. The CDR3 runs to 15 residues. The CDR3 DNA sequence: TGCAGCGTTGAGTCCCTAGCAGATCCCTACAATGAGCAGTTCTTC. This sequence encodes CSVESLADPYNEQFF.